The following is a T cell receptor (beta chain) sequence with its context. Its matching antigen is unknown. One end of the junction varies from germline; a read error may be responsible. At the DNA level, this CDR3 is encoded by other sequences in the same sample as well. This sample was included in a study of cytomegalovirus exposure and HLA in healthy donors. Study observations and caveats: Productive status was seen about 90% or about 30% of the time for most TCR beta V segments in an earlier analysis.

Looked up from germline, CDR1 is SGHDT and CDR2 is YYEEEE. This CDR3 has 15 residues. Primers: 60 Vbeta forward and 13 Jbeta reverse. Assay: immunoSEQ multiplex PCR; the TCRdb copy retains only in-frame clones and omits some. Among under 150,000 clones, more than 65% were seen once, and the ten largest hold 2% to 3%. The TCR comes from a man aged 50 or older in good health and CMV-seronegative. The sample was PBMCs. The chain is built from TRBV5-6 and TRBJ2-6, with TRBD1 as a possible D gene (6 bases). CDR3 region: CASSLGASGANVLTF. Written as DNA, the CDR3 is TGTGCCAGCAGCCTGGGGGCCTCTGGGGCCAACGTTCTGACTTTC. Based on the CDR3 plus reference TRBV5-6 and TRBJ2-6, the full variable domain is DAGVTQSPTHLIKTRGQQVTLRCSPKSGHDTVSWYQQALGQGPQFIFQYYEEEERQRGNFPDRFSGHQFPNYSSELNVNALLLGDSALYLCASSLGASGANVLTFGAGSRLTVL.